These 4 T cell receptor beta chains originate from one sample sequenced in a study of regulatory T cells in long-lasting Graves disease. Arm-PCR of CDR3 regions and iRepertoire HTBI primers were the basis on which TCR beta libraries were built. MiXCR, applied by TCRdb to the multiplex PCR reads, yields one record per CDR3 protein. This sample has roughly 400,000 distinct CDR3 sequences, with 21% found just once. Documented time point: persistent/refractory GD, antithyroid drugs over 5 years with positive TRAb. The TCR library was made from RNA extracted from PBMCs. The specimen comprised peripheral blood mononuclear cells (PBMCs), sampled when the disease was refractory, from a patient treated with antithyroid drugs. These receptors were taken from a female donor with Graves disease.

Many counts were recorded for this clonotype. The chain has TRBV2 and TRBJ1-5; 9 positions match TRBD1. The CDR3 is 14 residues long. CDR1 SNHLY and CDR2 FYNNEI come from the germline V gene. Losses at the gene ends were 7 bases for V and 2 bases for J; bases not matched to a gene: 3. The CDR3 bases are TGTGCCAGCAAGGGACAGGGCGGCAATCAGCCCCAGCATTTT. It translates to CASKGQGGNQPQHF.

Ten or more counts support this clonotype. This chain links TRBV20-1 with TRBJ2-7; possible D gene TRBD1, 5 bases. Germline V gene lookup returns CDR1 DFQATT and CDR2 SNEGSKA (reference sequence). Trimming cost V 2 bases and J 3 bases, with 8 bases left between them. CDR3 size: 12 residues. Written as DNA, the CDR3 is TGCAGTGCTAGATTCCAGGGCTACGAGCAGTACTTC. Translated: CSARFQGYEQYF.

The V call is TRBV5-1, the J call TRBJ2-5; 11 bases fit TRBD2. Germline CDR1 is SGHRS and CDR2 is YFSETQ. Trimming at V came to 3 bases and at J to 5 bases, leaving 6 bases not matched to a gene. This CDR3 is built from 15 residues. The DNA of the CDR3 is TGCGCCAGCAGCTCTAGCGGGAGGTCCCTTGAGACCCAGTACTTC. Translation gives CASSSSGRSLETQYF. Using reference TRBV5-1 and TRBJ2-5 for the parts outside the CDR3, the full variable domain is KAGVTQTPRYLIKTRGQQVTLSCSPISGHRSVSWYQQTPGQGLQFLFEYFSETQRNKGNFPGRFSGRQFSNSRSEMNVSTLELGDSALYLCASSSSGRSLETQYFGPGTRLLVL.

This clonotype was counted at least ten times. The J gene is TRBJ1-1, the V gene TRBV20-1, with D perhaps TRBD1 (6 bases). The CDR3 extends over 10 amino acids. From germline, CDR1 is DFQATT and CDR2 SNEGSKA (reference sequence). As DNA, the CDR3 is TGCAGGGGGGAGGGGGCTGAAGCTTTCTTT. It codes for CRGEGAEAFF.